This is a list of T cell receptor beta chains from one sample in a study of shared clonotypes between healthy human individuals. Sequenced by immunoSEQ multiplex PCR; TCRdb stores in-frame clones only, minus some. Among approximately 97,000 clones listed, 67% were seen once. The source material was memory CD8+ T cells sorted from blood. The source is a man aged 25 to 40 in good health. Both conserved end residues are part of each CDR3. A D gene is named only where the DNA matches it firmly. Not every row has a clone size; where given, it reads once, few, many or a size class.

CDR3nt: TGCGCCAGCAGCTCCCAGGGGCTAGCGGGAGGAAATGAGCAGTTCTTC
CDR3aa: CASSSQGLAGGNEQFF
v_gene: TRBV5-1
abundance: once
d_gene: TRBD2
j_gene: TRBJ2-1

CDR3nt: TGTAGTAGCGGGAGATACGAGCAGTACTTC
CDR3aa: CSSGRYEQYF
v_gene: TRBV6-5
abundance: many
d_gene: TRBD2
j_gene: TRBJ2-7

CDR3nt: TGCGCCAGCAGCTTGTCTGCTAGCAATGAGCAGTTCTTC
CDR3aa: CASSLSASNEQFF
v_gene: TRBV5-1
abundance: NA
d_gene: NA
j_gene: TRBJ2-1

CDR3nt: TGTGCCAGCAGCCCGTTACTAACCCGGGACGGGGGGTACGAGCAGTACTTC
CDR3aa: CASSPLLTRDGGYEQYF
v_gene: TRBV11-2
abundance: NA
d_gene: TRBD2
j_gene: TRBJ2-7

CDR3nt: TGTGCCAGCAGCTCCAGGCCCCCACAGGGGGCCAGGGGCTACGAGCAGTACTTC
CDR3aa: CASSSRPPQGARGYEQYF
v_gene: TRBV7-6
abundance: NA
d_gene: TRBD1
j_gene: TRBJ2-7

CDR3nt: TGTGCCAGCGGTGGTTGGGCCAGCACGTATTTT
CDR3aa: CASGGWASTYF
v_gene: TRBV27
abundance: NA
d_gene: NA
j_gene: TRBJ2-3

CDR3nt: TGTGCCAGCAGCTTAGACCTAATGGGGCAGTACTTC
CDR3aa: CASSLDLMGQYF
v_gene: TRBV7-8
abundance: once
d_gene: NA
j_gene: TRBJ2-7

CDR3nt: TGTGCCATCAGTGAGTCGCTCAGCCGCACAGATACGCAGTATTTT
CDR3aa: CAISESLSRTDTQYF
v_gene: TRBV10-3
abundance: NA
d_gene: NA
j_gene: TRBJ2-3

CDR3nt: TGTGCCAGCAGTTACTTTACCGGGGAGCTGTTTTTT
CDR3aa: CASSYFTGELFF
v_gene: TRBV27
abundance: NA
d_gene: NA
j_gene: TRBJ2-2

CDR3nt: TGTGCCAGCTACTCTCCCCCCCCGCAATATGAGCAGTTCTTC
CDR3aa: CASYSPPPQYEQFF
v_gene: TRBV7-9
abundance: NA
d_gene: NA
j_gene: TRBJ2-1